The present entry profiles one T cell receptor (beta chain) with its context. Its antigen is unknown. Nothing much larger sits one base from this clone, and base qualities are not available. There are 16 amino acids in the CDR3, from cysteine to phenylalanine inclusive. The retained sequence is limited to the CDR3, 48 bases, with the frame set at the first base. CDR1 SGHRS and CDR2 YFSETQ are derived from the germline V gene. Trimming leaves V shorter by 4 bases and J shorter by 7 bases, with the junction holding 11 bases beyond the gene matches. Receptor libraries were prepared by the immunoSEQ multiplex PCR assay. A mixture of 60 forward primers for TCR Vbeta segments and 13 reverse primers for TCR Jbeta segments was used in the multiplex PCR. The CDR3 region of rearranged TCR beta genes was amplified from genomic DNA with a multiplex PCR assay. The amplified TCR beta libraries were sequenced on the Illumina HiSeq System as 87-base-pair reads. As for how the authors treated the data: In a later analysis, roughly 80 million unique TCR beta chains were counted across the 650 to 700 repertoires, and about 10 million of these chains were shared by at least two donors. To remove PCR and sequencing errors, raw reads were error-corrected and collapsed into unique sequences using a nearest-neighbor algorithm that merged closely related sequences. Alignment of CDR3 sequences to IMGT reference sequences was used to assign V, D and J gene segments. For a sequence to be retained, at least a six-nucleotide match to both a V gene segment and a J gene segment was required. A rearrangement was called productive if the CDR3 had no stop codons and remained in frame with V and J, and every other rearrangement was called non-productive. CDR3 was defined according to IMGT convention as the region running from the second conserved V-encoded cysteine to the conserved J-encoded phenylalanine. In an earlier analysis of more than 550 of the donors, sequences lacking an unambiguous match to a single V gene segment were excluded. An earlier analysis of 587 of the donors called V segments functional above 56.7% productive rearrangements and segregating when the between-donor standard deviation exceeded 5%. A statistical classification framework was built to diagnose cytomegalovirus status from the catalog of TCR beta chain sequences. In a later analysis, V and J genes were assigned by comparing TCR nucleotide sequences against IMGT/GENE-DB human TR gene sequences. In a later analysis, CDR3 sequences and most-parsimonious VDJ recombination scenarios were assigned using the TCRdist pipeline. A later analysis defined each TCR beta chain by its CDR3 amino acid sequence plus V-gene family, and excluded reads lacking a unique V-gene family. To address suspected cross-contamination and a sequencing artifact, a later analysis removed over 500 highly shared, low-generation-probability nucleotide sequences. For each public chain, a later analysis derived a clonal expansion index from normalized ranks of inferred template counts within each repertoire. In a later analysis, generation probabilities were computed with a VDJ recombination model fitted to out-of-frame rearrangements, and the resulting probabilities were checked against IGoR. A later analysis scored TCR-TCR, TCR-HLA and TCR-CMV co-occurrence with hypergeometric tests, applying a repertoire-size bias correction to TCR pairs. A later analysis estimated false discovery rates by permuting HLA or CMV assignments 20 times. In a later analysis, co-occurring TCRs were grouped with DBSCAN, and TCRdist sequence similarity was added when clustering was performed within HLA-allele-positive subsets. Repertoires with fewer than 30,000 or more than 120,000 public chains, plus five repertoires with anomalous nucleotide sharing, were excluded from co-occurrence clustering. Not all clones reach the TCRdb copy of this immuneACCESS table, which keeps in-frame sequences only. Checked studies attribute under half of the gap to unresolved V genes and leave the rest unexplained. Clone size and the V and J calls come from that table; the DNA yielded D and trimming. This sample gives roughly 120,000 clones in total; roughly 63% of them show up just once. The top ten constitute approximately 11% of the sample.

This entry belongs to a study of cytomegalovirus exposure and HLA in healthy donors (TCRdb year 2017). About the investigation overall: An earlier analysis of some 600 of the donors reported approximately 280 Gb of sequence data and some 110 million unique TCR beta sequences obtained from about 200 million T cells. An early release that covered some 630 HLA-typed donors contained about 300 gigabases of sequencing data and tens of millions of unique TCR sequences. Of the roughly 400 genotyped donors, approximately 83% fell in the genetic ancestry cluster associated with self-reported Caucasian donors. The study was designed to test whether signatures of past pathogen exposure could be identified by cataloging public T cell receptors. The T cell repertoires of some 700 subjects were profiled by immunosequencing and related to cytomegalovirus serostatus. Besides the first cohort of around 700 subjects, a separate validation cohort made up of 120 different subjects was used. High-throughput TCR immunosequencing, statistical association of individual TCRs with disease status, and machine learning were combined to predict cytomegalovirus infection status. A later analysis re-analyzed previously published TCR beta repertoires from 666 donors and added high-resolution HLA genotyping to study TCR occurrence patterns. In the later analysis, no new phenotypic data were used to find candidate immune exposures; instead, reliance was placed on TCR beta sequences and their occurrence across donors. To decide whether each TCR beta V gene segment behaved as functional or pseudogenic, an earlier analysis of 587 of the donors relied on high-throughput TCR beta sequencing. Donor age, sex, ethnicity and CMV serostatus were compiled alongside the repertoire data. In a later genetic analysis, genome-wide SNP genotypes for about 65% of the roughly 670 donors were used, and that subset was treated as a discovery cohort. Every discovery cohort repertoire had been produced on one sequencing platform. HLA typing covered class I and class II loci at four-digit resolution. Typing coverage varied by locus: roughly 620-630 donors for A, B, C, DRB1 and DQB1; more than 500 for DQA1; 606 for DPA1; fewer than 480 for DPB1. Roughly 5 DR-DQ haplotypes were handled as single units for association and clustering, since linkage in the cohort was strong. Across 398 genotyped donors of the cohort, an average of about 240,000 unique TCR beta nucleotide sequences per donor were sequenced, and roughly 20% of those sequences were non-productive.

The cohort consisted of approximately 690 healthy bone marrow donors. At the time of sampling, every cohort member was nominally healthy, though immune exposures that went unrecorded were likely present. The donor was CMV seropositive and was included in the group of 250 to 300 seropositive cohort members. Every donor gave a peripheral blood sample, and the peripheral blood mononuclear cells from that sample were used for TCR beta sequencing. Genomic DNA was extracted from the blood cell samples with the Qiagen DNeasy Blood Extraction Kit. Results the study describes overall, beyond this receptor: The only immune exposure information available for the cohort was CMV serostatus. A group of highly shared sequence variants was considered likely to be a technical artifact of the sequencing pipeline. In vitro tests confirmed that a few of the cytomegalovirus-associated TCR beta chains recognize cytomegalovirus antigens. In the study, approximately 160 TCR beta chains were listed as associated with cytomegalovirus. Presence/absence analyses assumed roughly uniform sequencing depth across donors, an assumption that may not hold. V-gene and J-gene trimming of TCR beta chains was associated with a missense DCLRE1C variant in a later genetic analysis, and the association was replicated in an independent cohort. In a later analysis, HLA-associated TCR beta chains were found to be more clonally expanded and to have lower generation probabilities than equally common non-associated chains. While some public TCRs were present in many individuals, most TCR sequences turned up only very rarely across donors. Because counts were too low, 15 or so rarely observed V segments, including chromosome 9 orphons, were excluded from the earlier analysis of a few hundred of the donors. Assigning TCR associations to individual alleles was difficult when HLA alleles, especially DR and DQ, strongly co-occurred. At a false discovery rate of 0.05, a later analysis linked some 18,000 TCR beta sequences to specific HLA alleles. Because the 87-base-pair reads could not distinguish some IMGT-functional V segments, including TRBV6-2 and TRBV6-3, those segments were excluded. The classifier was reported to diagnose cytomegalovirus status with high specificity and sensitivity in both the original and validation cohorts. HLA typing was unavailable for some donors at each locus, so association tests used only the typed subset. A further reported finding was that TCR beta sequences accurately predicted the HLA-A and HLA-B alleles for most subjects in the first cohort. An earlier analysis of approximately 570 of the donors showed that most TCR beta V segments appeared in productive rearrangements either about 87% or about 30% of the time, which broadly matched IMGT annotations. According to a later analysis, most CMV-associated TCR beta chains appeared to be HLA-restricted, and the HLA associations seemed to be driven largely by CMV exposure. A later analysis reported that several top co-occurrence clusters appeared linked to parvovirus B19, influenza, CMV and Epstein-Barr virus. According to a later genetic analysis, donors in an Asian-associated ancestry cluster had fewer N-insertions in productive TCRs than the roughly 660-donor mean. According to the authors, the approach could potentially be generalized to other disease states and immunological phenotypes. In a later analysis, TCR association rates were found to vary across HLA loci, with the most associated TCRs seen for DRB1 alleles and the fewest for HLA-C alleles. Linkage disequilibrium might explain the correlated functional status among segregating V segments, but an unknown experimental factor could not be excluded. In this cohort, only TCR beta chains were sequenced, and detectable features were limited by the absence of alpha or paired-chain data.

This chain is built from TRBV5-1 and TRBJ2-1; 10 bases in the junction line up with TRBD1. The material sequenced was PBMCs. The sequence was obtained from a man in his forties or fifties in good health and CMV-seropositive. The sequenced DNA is TGCGCCAGCAGCATGGACGGGGACAGGGGCTCGAATGAGCAGTTCTTC. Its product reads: CASSMDGDRGSNEQFF.